This T cell receptor (beta chain) was retrieved from a study of long-term antiretroviral therapy in people with HIV. V lost 3 bases and J lost 2; bases outside the gene matches: 12. This CDR3 is built from 17 residues. CDR1 is KGHSH and CDR2 is LQKENI in the germline V gene. With survey level as its setting, the immunoSEQ assay was v3.0. Researchers set sequencing to target 40,000-50,000 T-cell genomes per sample. TCRdb's copy holds only in-frame clones and misses some; the assay was immunoSEQ multiplex PCR. Of tens of thousands of clones in the sample, just over 90% were seen once. The V call is TRBV18, the J call TRBJ1-2, with TRBD1 matching over 7 bases. The clonotype was recovered from a woman between 40 and 55 years old with HIV. Sequences were derived from unsorted PBMCs, sampled 7.6 years after starting antiretroviral therapy. CDR3: CASSPRQGDIVNYGYTF. For the CDR3, the DNA is TGTGCCAGCTCACCCCGGCAGGGGGACATAGTAAACTATGGCTACACCTTC.